These 8 T cell receptor beta chains were all obtained from the same sample, sequenced in a study of human T cells and chemical hapten exposure. TCRdb called the RACE reads again in MiXCR, with one record for every CDR3 protein. The sample yields 300,000 to 450,000 distinct CDR3 sequences, around 5% seen once. Regarding time point: patch test 1, 2 weeks after DPC sensitization. Treatment denoted: therapeutic diphenylcyclopropenone sensitization with weekly scalp DPC. The sample here was whole blood, taken in connection with sensitization to the hapten diphenylcyclopropenone (DPC). These receptors originate from a woman in her 50s with alopecia areata. Some clones in this sample may be carry-over from other donors' samples.

Many counts were recorded for this clonotype. This chain uses TRBV12-3 or TRBV12-4 with TRBJ2-3; D is unclear. The CDR3 covers 13 residues. Trimming stripped 6 bases from V and 2 bases from J, with 9 bases between. The CDR3 sequence: CASRARLTDTQYF. The CDR3 DNA reads TGTGCCAGCAGGGCAAGGCTCACAGATACGCAGTATTTT.

This clonotype was counted between two and nine times. The chain employs TRBV10-3 and TRBJ2-5; 9 bases align to TRBD2. V shed 6 bases, J shed 1 base, and the junction held 6 bases outside the gene matches. This CDR3 spans 15 amino acids. Germline V gene sequence: CDR1 ENHRY, CDR2 SYGVKD. CDR3 residues: CAISGQRGAQETQYF. The CDR3 DNA sequence: TGTGCCATCAGCGGACAGCGGGGGGCCCAAGAGACCCAGTACTTC.

Many counts were recorded for this clonotype. The chain couples TRBV19 to TRBJ2-5, with a tentative D call TRBD2 (5 bases). This CDR3 region has 13 residues. V lost 6 bases and J lost 4, with 12 bases in between. The V gene's germline CDR1 is LNHDA and CDR2 SQIVND (reference sequence). CDR3 nucleotide sequence: TGTGCCAGTAGCGATTCCGGGGTAGAGACCCAGTACTTC. Translation gives CASSDSGVETQYF.

There are a few counts of this clonotype. The chain combines TRBV7-9 with TRBJ2-7, with D possibly matching TRBD2 (6 bases). This CDR3 region has 17 residues. Germline CDR1 SEHNR, CDR2 FQNEAQ (reference sequence). Between the trimmed V and J ends, which lost 1 base and 1 base, there was a span of 17 bases. CDR3 nucleotide sequence: TGTGCCAGCAGCTTAGAGGGTGGGAGGCCACGTTCCTACGAGCAGTACTTC. Translation: CASSLEGGRPRSYEQYF.

This clonotype was seen repeatedly, ten times or more. The chain joins TRBV20-1 to TRBJ1-5, with a weak D call TRBD1 (6 bases). Germline-derived CDR1 and CDR2 are DFQATT and SNEGSKA (reference sequence). This CDR3 spans 16 amino acids. V was cut by 0 bases and J by 2 bases, with 14 bases left in between. The CDR3, as DNA: TGCAGTGCTAGAGATTGGGGAGGGGGAGGCAATCAGCCCCAGCATTTT. It yields the protein CSARDWGGGGNQPQHF.

This clonotype has at least ten counts. The chain couples TRBV7-2 to TRBJ2-3; 8 positions match TRBD1. Germline lookup yields CDR1 SGHTA and CDR2 FQGNSA. The CDR3 consists of 14 residues. V lost 4 bases, J lost 4 bases, and 4 bases stayed unmatched. The chain's CDR3 is CASSSGQGADTQYF. The CDR3 DNA sequence: TGTGCCAGCAGCTCTGGACAGGGTGCAGATACGCAGTATTTT. Complete variable domain (other parts from reference TRBV7-2 and TRBJ2-3): GAGVSQSPSNKVTEKGKDVELRCDPISGHTALYWYRQSLGQGLEFLIYFQGNSAPDKSGLPSDRFSAERTGGSVSTLTIQRTQQEDSAVYLCASSSGQGADTQYFGPGTRLTVL.

This clonotype was seen ten or more times. The rearrangement uses TRBV10-3 and TRBJ2-7; TRBD1 might be the D (7 bases). V lost 6 bases, J lost 4 bases, and 13 bases lay in between. CDR3 length equals 13 residues. Per the germline V gene, CDR1 is ENHRY and CDR2 is SYGVKD. The chain's CDR3 is CAISEAGGYEQYF. CDR3 DNA sequence: TGTGCCATCAGCGAGGCAGGGGGGTACGAGCAGTACTTC.

This clonotype was detected only a few times. The rearrangement joins TRBV29-1 to TRBJ2-2; possibly TRBD1 for D (7 bases). CDR1 SQVTM and CDR2 ANQGSEA come from the germline V gene. This CDR3 region has 19 residues. Trimming cost V 6 bases and J 0 bases, with 26 bases left between them. Written as DNA, the CDR3 is TGCAGCGTCGAGACCAGGGGGGACGTAGAACTCACGAACACCGGGGAGCTGTTTTTT. The encoded protein is CSVETRGDVELTNTGELFF.